This T cell receptor beta chain was documented in a study of T-cell reconstitution after alpha-beta-depleted transplantation in children. Looked up from germline, CDR1 is DFQATT and CDR2 is SNEGSKA (reference sequence). CDR3 length: 15 residues. The V end was cut by 6 bases, the J end by 2 bases, with 17 bases between. The authors prepared the TCRbeta library with unique molecular identifiers. TCRdb reprocessed the PCR reads with MiXCR, giving one entry per CDR3 protein. The sample shows around 600,000 distinct CDR3 sequences, more than 9% of them seen only once. Sequenced material: PBMCs from the stem cell graft donor, taken from the stem cell graft. The chain combines TRBV20-1 with TRBJ1-5, with a weak D call TRBD1 (5 bases). The receptor was derived from a human donor who donated a stem cell graft to a child with acute myeloid leukemia. CDR3 DNA sequence: TGCAGTGCCCCCCCAGGCAGGGAAGGCAATCAGCCCCAGCATTTT. Translating it yields CSAPPGREGNQPQHF.